This T cell receptor beta chain came from a study of regulatory T cells in long-lasting Graves disease. Looked up from germline, CDR1 is MNHEY and CDR2 is SVGAGI. This CDR3 spans 15 amino acids. V lost 2 bases and J 1 base, leaving 8 bases between the germline ends. Sample time point: persistent/refractory GD, antithyroid drugs over 5 years with positive TRAb. Extracted RNA from PBMCs served as the source of the TCR library. This clonotype was counted a few times. Construction of the TCR beta libraries employed iRepertoire HTBI primers in conjunction with Arm-PCR of CDR3 regions. TCRdb re-called the multiplex PCR reads with MiXCR, one entry per CDR3 protein. Of 600,000 to 800,000 distinct CDR3 sequences in the sample, 30% were seen once.

The source of this sequence is a female donor with Graves disease. The chain combines TRBV6-5 with TRBJ2-2; D possibly corresponds to TRBD1 (6 bases). The sample consisted of peripheral blood mononuclear cells (PBMCs), taken when the disease was refractory, from a patient treated with antithyroid drugs. The CDR3 bases are TGTGCCAGCAGTTACCCGGGACAGAACACCGGGGAGCTGTTTTTT. Amino acids: CASSYPGQNTGELFF.